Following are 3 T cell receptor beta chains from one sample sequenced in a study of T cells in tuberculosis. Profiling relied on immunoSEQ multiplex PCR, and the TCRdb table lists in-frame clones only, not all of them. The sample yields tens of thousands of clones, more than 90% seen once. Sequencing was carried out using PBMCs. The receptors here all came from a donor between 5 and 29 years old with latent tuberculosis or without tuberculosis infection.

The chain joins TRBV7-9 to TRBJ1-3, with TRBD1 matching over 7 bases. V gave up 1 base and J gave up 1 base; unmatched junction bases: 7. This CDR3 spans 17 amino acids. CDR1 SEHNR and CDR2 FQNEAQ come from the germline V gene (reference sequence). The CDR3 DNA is TGTGCCAGCAGCTTAGGAGACAGGGATAGGTCTGGAAACACCATATATTTT. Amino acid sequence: CASSLGDRDRSGNTIYF.

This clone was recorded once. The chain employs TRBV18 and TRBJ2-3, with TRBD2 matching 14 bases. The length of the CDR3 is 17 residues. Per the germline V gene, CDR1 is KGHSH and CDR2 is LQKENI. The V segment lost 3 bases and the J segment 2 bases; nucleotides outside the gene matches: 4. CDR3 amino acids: CASSPGLAGVNTDTQYF. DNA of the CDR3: TGTGCCAGCTCACCGGGACTAGCGGGGGTGAACACAGATACGCAGTATTTT.

In nucleotides, the CDR3 is TGCGCCAGCAGCGAGGAAGTCGGCTACACCTTC. This codes for CASSEEVGYTF. J is TRBJ1-2 and V is TRBV5-1, with no clear D. Per the germline V gene, CDR1 is SGHRS and CDR2 is YFSETQ. The CDR3 consists of 11 residues. V was pared by 4 bases and J by 8 bases, with 9 bases between.